This entry lists 26 T cell receptor beta chains sequenced from one sample in a study of T cell responses to AZD1222 COVID-19 vaccine. Here immunoSEQ multiplex PCR was the method, and the copy in TCRdb shows in-frame clones only, minus some. The table records about 180,000 clones, 80% to 95% of them present only once. The material was peripheral blood, obtained 28 days after the second dose of the MenACWY control vaccine. All receptors derive from an adult who received the MenACWY meningococcal vaccine as a control.

The chain uses TRBV6-4 and TRBJ1-1, with unresolved D. Germline CDR1 MRHNA, CDR2 SNTAGT. Trimming cost V 6 bases and J 2 bases, with 10 bases left between them. The CDR3 totals 13 residues. CDR3 coding DNA: TGTGCCAGCAGCCCACAGAGTAACACTGAAGCTTTCTTT. Its translation: CASSPQSNTEAFF.

This chain links TRBV19 with TRBJ1-1, with 8 bases lining up with TRBD1. With 4 bases clipped from V and 2 bases from J, the junction kept 6 bases outside the gene matches. The CDR3 runs to 15 residues. Germline CDR1 is LNHDA and CDR2 is SQIVND (reference sequence). The CDR3 DNA reads TGTGCCAGTAGTAGGGACAGGCGAAGTAACACTGAAGCTTTCTTT. As protein: CASSRDRRSNTEAFF.

The rearrangement uses TRBV5-1 and TRBJ2-1; D is possibly TRBD1 (7 bases). Trimming shortened V by 3 bases and J by 6 bases, and 16 bases separated the two germline ends. This CDR3 contains 15 residues. Germline V CDR1 and CDR2: SGHRS, YFSETQ. The CDR3 DNA follows: TGCGCCAGCAGCTCGCAGGGGGGAATTAGCAATGAGCAGTTCTTC. Its protein is CASSSQGGISNEQFF.

This clone was recorded only once. The V gene is TRBV18, the J gene TRBJ2-7; D ambiguous. This CDR3 is 15 amino acids long. CDR1 is KGHSH and CDR2 is LQKENI in the germline V gene. The V end lost 3 bases, the J end lost 2 bases, and 14 bases lay between the germline ends. The CDR3 here is CASSPQPGLTYEQYF. In nucleotides, the CDR3 is TGTGCCAGCTCACCCCAGCCCGGGCTAACCTACGAGCAGTACTTC.

A remark on this clone: Other DNA sequences from this sample encode an identical CDR3 as well. The chain links TRBV7-2 to TRBJ1-5; D may be TRBD1 (6 bases). This CDR3 is built from 14 residues. The germline V gene has CDR1 SGHTA and CDR2 FQGNSA. Trimming took off 1 base at V and 2 bases at J, with 6 bases between the two ends. The CDR3 sequence: CASSLDRGNQPQHF. The CDR3 coding sequence is TGTGCCAGCAGCTTAGACAGGGGCAATCAGCCCCAGCATTTT.

This clone was counted once. This chain connects TRBV12-3 or TRBV12-4 to TRBJ1-3; no firm D call. The CDR3 runs to 13 residues. V lost 8 bases, J lost 0 bases, and 8 bases lay in between. The CDR3 DNA is TGTGCCAGCTCAACATACTCTGGAAACACCATATATTTT. Translating gives CASSTYSGNTIYF.

The gene calls are TRBV3-1 (or the pseudogene TRBV3-2) and TRBJ1-1; TRBD1 matches at 8 bases. The CDR3 is 12 residues long. In germline, CDR1 is LGHDT, CDR2 YNNKEL (reference sequence). V was clipped by 5 bases and J by 7 bases; unmatched bases: 3. The CDR3: CASSNTGGEAFF. The DNA of the CDR3 is TGTGCCAGCAGCAACACAGGGGGTGAAGCTTTCTTT.

The rearrangement links TRBV9 to TRBJ2-3, with D unresolved. This CDR3 is built from 15 residues. Per germline, CDR1 SGDLS and CDR2 YYNGEE. Trimming removed 1 base at V and 0 bases at J, with 9 bases between. CDR3 bases: TGTGCCAGCAGCGTAAGGTCGCGGAGCACAGATACGCAGTATTTT. It translates to CASSVRSRSTDTQYF.

The chain recombines TRBV7-8 with TRBJ2-3, with TRBD1 identical over 10 bases. The CDR3 has 13 amino acids. Germline CDR1 and CDR2: SGHVS and FQNEAQ. J was trimmed by 3 bases and V by 8 bases; bases with no gene match: 2. CDR3: CASGDRGTDTQYF. The CDR3 bases are TGTGCCAGCGGGGACAGGGGTACAGATACGCAGTATTTT.

This chain links TRBV27 with TRBJ1-1; D remains unclear. The germline V gene has CDR1 MNHEY and CDR2 SMNVEV (reference sequence). Trimming shortened V by 7 bases and J by 5 bases, and 17 bases separated the two germline ends. CDR3 length: 14 amino acids. The CDR3 region has the DNA TGTGCCAGCAACCGCGAGGGAGCGAGGACTGAAGCTTTCTTT. This gives the protein CASNREGARTEAFF.

J is TRBJ1-5 and V is TRBV12-3 or TRBV12-4, with D unresolved. This CDR3 contains 13 residues. V was trimmed by 1 base and J by 4 bases, leaving 5 bases between them. CDR3 region: CASSLGRNQPQHF. As DNA, the CDR3 is TGTGCCAGCAGTTTAGGCCGGAATCAGCCCCAGCATTTT.

The chain carries TRBV7-9 and TRBJ2-3; D gene uncertain. The CDR3 length is 11 residues. Trimming removed 7 bases from V and 2 bases from J, with 4 bases in between. Germline V CDR1 and CDR2: SEHNR, FQNEAQ (reference sequence). The CDR3 region is CASTYTDTQYF. The CDR3 nucleotides are TGTGCCAGCACCTACACAGATACGCAGTATTTT.

This chain connects TRBV7-3 to TRBJ1-2, with 7 bases lining up with TRBD1. V lost 5 bases and J lost 3; bases outside the gene matches: 6. CDR1 is SGHTA, CDR2 FQGTGA, per germline. This CDR3 spans 14 amino acids. CDR3 nucleotides: TGTGCCAGCAGCCAGGGAACAGGGGACTATGGCTACACCTTC. It is translated as CASSQGTGDYGYTF.

This clone was detected once. The V call is TRBV7-9, the J call TRBJ2-1, with 10 bases lining up with TRBD1. Trimming at V came to 4 bases and at J to 7 bases, leaving 4 bases not matched to a gene. This CDR3 region has 14 residues. Germline V gene lookup returns CDR1 SEHNR and CDR2 FQNEAQ (reference sequence). In nucleotides, the CDR3 is TGTGCCAGCAGCTCCTGGACAGGGGGAAATGAGCAGTTCTTC. This gives the protein CASSSWTGGNEQFF.

V gene TRBV19 combines with J gene TRBJ1-1, with a tentative D call TRBD1 (6 bases). The CDR3 length is 15 residues. Germline V gives CDR1 LNHDA, CDR2 SQIVND (reference sequence). V was pared by 7 bases and J by 4 bases, with 19 bases between. This chain's CDR3 is CASTYLQGSGTEAFF. CDR3 bases: TGTGCCAGTACCTATTTACAGGGATCGGGCACTGAAGCTTTCTTT.

This clone was recorded once. The V gene is TRBV6-4, the J gene TRBJ2-3, with a weak D call TRBD1 (6 bases). The germline V gene has CDR1 MRHNA and CDR2 SNTAGT. The length of the CDR3 is 14 residues. The V end was cut by 6 bases, the J end by 3 bases, with 13 bases between. The CDR3 reads CASRPGTSTDTQYF. CDR3 DNA sequence: TGTGCCAGCAGACCCGGGACATCTACAGATACGCAGTATTTT.

The CDR3 DNA reads as TGTGCCAGCAGCCCCGCCCGAGGAGGGGGAGATACGCAGTATTTT. Translated: CASSPARGGGDTQYF. V is TRBV7-2 and J is TRBJ2-3; D is possibly TRBD1 or TRBD2 (6 bases each). Trimming took off 5 bases at V and 5 bases at J, with 17 bases between the two ends. The CDR3 is 15 amino acids. The germline V gene has CDR1 SGHTA and CDR2 FQGNSA.

Only a few counts were recorded for this clone. The chain has TRBV19 and TRBJ1-5; 7 positions agree with TRBD1. The length of the CDR3 is 15 residues. Losses at the gene ends were 10 bases for V and 5 bases for J; bases not matched to a gene: 14. Germline V gene lookup returns CDR1 LNHDA and CDR2 SQIVND (reference sequence). The CDR3 reads CATKLEGRGYQPQHF. In nucleotides, the CDR3 is TGTGCCACCAAACTTGAGGGCAGGGGGTATCAGCCCCAGCATTTT.

The DNA for the CDR3 is TGTGCCAGCAGTTACGACAGGGGGCGACAGACCCAGTACTTC. The encoded protein is CASSYDRGRQTQYF. The chain couples TRBV7-2 to TRBJ2-5, with 10 bases that match TRBD1. CDR1 is SGHTA and CDR2 is FQGNSA in the germline V gene. This CDR3 spans 14 amino acids. V shed 6 bases, J shed 6 bases, and the junction held 7 bases outside the gene matches.

This rearrangement joins TRBV6-5 to TRBJ1-6, with D possibly matching TRBD1 (5 bases). Germline V gene lookup returns CDR1 MNHEY and CDR2 SVGAGI. Trimming stripped 3 bases from V and 7 bases from J, with 10 bases between. The CDR3 extends over 14 amino acids. The CDR3 spells CASSYSRENSPLHF. The CDR3 DNA sequence: TGTGCCAGCAGTTATTCCAGGGAAAATTCACCCCTCCACTTT.

This chain links TRBV28 with TRBJ2-1, with D perhaps matching TRBD2 (5 bases). This CDR3 spans 13 amino acids. Germline V gives CDR1 MDHEN, CDR2 SYDVKM. Trimming took off 0 bases at V and 7 bases at J, with 7 bases between the two ends. The CDR3 coding sequence is TGTGCCAGCAGTTTATGGGAGGCAAATGAGCAGTTCTTC. Protein sequence: CASSLWEANEQFF.

V usage is TRBV15 and J usage is TRBJ2-7; 9 bases agree with TRBD1. Per the germline V gene, CDR1 is LNHNV and CDR2 is YYDKDF (reference sequence). V dropped 3 bases and J dropped 3; count of bases not matched to a gene: 6. The CDR3 length is 15 residues. This CDR3 reads CATSRAPGQGYEQYF. The CDR3 coding sequence is TGTGCCACCAGCAGGGCCCCGGGACAGGGCTACGAGCAGTACTTC.

CDR3 region: CAWREDLPASPLHF. The CDR3 coding sequence is TGTGCCTGGAGAGAGGACTTACCAGCTTCACCCCTCCACTTT. The V gene is TRBV30, the J gene TRBJ1-6; D not resolved. Looked up from germline, CDR1 is GTSNPN and CDR2 is SVGIG (reference sequence). There are 14 residues in the CDR3. V lost 3 bases and J 9 bases, leaving 15 bases between the germline ends.

The chain couples TRBV5-4 to TRBJ2-1, with TRBD2 matching 11 bases. Germline CDR1 SGHNT, CDR2 YYREEE (reference sequence). The ends lost 4 bases at V and 3 bases at J; junction bases unmatched: 3. The CDR3 has 15 residues. In DNA form, the CDR3 reads TGTGCCAGCAGCCCCGGGACTAGCGGCTACAATGAGCAGTTCTTC. Residues: CASSPGTSGYNEQFF.

The rearrangement joins TRBV6-5 to TRBJ2-2; D possibly corresponds to TRBD2 (6 bases). CDR3 length: 16 amino acids. CDR1 MNHEY and CDR2 SVGAGI come from the germline V gene. V dropped 2 bases and J dropped 2 bases, with 12 bases sitting between them. The CDR3 bases are TGTGCCAGCAGTTACCGGGGGAGTAGTAACACCGGGGAGCTGTTTTTT. The encoded protein is CASSYRGSSNTGELFF.

This chain connects TRBV4-3 to TRBJ2-1, with unresolved D. The CDR3 consists of 17 residues. Trimming left V 0 bases short and J 4 bases short, with 16 bases between. The V gene's germline CDR1 is LGHNA and CDR2 YSLEER. CDR3 nucleotides: TGCGCCAGCAGCCAAGAATGGGCAGCCGGCTATTACAATGAGCAGTTCTTC. This translates into CASSQEWAAGYYNEQFF.